The 16 T cell receptor beta chains in this list originate from one sample, sequenced in a study of technical replicates of blood from several donors. Here immunoSEQ multiplex PCR was the method, and the copy in TCRdb shows in-frame clones only, minus some. The sample yields tens of thousands of clones, 80% to 90% seen once. The sample was PBMCs. The source is a human donor in good health. Some clones in this sample may be carry-over from other donors' samples.

The chain is built from TRBV7-2 and TRBJ2-2, with 16 bases aligning to TRBD2. The CDR3 consists of 16 residues. The J segment lost 5 bases and the V segment lost 5 bases, leaving 2 bases of the junction unmatched. Germline lookup yields CDR1 SGHTA and CDR2 FQGNSA. CDR3 in DNA: TGTGCCAGCAGCCAGGGACTAGCGGGAGGGACCGGGGAGCTGTTTTTT. This gives the protein CASSQGLAGGTGELFF.

This rearrangement joins TRBV1 to TRBJ2-3; the table's D call, TRBD2, has no DNA check behind it. TRBV1 is assigned pseudogene status. The CDR3 length is 18 residues. For the CDR3, the DNA is TGCACCAGCAGCCAGACTCCAAGACTAGCGGGGGTCACAGATACGCAGTATTTT. Its translation: CTSSQTPRLAGVTDTQYF.

CDR3 coding DNA: TGTGCCAGCAGCTTACTCGCTTGGCCGTACTTC. It specifies CASSLLAWPYF. The V and J genes are TRBV7-9 and TRBJ2-5; D is uncertain. V lost 2 bases and J lost 13, with 11 bases in between. The CDR3 length is 11 residues. Per the germline V gene, CDR1 is SEHNR and CDR2 is FQNEAQ (reference sequence).

J is TRBJ1-5 and V is TRBV6-1, with 8 bases lining up with TRBD1. Germline V gene lookup returns CDR1 MNHNS and CDR2 SASEGT. The CDR3 covers 14 residues. J lost 2 bases, V lost 6 bases, and 3 bases had no gene match. CDR3 DNA sequence: TGTGCCAGCAGAAACAGGGGGGGCAATCAGCCCCAGCATTTT. Residues: CASRNRGGNQPQHF.

The chain employs TRBV27 and TRBJ1-2; 10 bases agree with TRBD1. Germline values: CDR1 MNHEY, CDR2 SMNVEV (reference sequence). The CDR3 sequence is 15 residues long. V trimming: 7 bases; J trimming: 1 base; junction bases outside the gene matches: 6. The CDR3: CASTWTGGSNYGYTF. CDR3 DNA: TGTGCCAGCACTTGGACAGGGGGAAGTAACTATGGCTACACCTTC.

This sequence joins TRBV27 and TRBJ2-2, with 9 nucleotides matching TRBD2. The CDR3 is 15 residues long. V was clipped by 3 bases and J by 6 bases; unmatched bases: 5. Germline CDR1 MNHEY, CDR2 SMNVEV (reference sequence). The CDR3, as DNA: TGTGCCAGCAGTTTGAGCGGGAGGATCGCCGGGGAGCTGTTTTTT. The encoded protein is CASSLSGRIAGELFF.

The chain links TRBV7-2 to TRBJ2-7; D might be TRBD2 (6 bases). The V end was cut by 5 bases, the J end by 3 bases, with 8 bases between. Germline V gives CDR1 SGHTA, CDR2 FQGNSA. CDR3 length: 12 amino acids. For the CDR3, the DNA is TGTGCCAGCAGCACTAGCAGCTACGAGCAGTACTTC. Residues: CASSTSSYEQYF. The full variable domain, in which reference TRBV7-2 and TRBJ2-7 provide the parts outside the CDR3, is GAGVSQSPSNKVTEKGKDVELRCDPISGHTALYWYRQSLGQGLEFLIYFQGNSAPDKSGLPSDRFSAERTGGSVSTLTIQRTQQEDSAVYLCASSTSSYEQYFGPGTRLTVT.

CDR3 DNA: TGTGCTAGTGGTTCGACTAGCTGGGAGCAGTTCTTC. Translating it yields CASGSTSWEQFF. The chain links TRBV12-5 to TRBJ2-1, with 7 bases identical to TRBD2. CDR3 length: 12 amino acids. The germline CDR1 and CDR2 sequences are LGHNT and FRNRAP. V lost 4 bases and J lost 10; bases outside the gene matches: 4.

J is TRBJ1-1 and V is TRBV19, with D maybe TRBD1 (6 bases). The CDR3 spans 15 residues. CDR1 is LNHDA and CDR2 is SQIVND in the germline V gene (reference sequence). The ends were cut back, 7 bases at V and 0 bases at J, with 15 bases in the middle. In DNA, the CDR3 is TGTGCCAGTACCCGGGGGGGCAACATGAACACTGAAGCTTTCTTT. Translating gives CASTRGGNMNTEAFF. Full variable domain (remainder filled in from reference TRBV19 and TRBJ1-1): DGGITQSPKYLFRKEGQNVTLSCEQNLNHDAMYWYRQDPGQGLRLIYYSQIVNDFQKGDIAEGYSVSREKKESFPLTVTSAQKNPTAFYLCASTRGGNMNTEAFFGQGTRLTVV.

V gene TRBV19 combines with J gene TRBJ1-4; 9 bases map to TRBD1. V lost 5 bases, J lost 6 bases, and 4 bases stayed unmatched. The germline CDR1 and CDR2 sequences are LNHDA and SQIVND (reference sequence). The CDR3 has 14 amino acids. Here the CDR3 DNA reads TGTGCCAGTAGTGACCGGGACAGGGATGAAAAACTGTTTTTT. It yields the protein CASSDRDRDEKLFF.

Only one count was recorded for this clone. J is TRBJ1-4 and V is TRBV25-1; D remains unclear. Trimming cost V 5 bases and J 6 bases, with 10 bases left between them. This CDR3 spans 13 amino acids. Germline lookup yields CDR1 MGHDK and CDR2 SYGVNS. The CDR3 loop reads CASSLTPDEKLFF. The DNA for the CDR3 is TGTGCCAGCAGTTTAACCCCGGATGAAAAACTGTTTTTT.

The chain combines TRBV7-9 with TRBJ2-7, with TRBD2 matching 13 bases. This CDR3 spans 15 amino acids. Trimming took 4 bases from V and 5 from J; bases not matched to a gene: 5. The germline V gene has CDR1 SEHNR and CDR2 FQNEAQ (reference sequence). CDR3 nucleotide sequence: TGTGCCAGCAGCTCGGGACTAGCGGGGTTCGACGAGCAGTACTTC. Translation: CASSSGLAGFDEQYF.

The V and J genes are TRBV6-5 and TRBJ1-6, with D tentatively TRBD1 (6 bases). Trimming stripped 4 bases from V and 7 bases from J, with 17 bases between. This CDR3 region has 16 residues. Germline assignment: CDR1 MNHEY and CDR2 SVGAGI. DNA of the CDR3: TGTGCCAGCAGTTTCGCCACAGGGTACGGCAATTCACCCCTCCACTTT. Translating it yields CASSFATGYGNSPLHF.

Worth noting for this clone: An end of the junction differs from the germline gene, which may be a read error. The chain uses TRBV20-1 and TRBJ2-7; 7 nucleotides match TRBD1. The CDR3 totals 11 residues. Germline lookup yields CDR1 DFQATT and CDR2 SNEGSKA (reference sequence). The CDR3 nucleotides read TGCAGCGCTACTCGTGACAGGGTTTGGTACTTC. It specifies CSATRDRVWYF.

This chain uses TRBV2 with TRBJ2-2; 7 bases match TRBD2. Germline V gene data show CDR1 as SNHLY and CDR2 as FYNNEI. The CDR3 is 15 residues long. Germline trimming cut 6 bases from V and 4 bases from J; bases unmatched to any gene: 8. DNA for the CDR3: TGTGCCAGCAGAGGGCCCGGGGGGATCACCGGGGAGCTGTTTTTT. Its translation: CASRGPGGITGELFF.

The chain recombines TRBV6-1 with TRBJ2-7; TRBD1 aligns across 9 bases. The CDR3 consists of 15 residues. Per germline, CDR1 MNHNS and CDR2 SASEGT. The junction had 15 bases not matched to a gene; V was cut back by 11 bases and J by 4 bases. The CDR3 loop is CAGQKTWTGEYEQYF. CDR3 bases: TGTGCCGGACAAAAAACTTGGACAGGGGAATACGAGCAGTACTTC.